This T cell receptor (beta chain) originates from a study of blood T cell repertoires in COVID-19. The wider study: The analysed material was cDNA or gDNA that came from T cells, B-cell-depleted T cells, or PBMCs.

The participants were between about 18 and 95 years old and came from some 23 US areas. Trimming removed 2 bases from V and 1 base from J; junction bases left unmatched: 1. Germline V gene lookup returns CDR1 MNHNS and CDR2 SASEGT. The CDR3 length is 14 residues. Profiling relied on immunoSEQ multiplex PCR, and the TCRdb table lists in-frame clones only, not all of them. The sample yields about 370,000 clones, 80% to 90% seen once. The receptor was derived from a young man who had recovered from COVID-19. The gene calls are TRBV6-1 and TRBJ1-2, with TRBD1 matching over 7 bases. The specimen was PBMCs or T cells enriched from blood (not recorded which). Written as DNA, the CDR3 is TGTGCCAGCAGTGAAAGGGGGCGTAACTATGGCTACACCTTC. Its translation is CASSERGRNYGYTF.